The entry below gives a single TCR beta chain sequence along with its context. With V trimmed by 5 bases and J by 3 bases, 7 bases remained unmatched. CDR3 length equals 15 residues. Germline CDR1 is MNHEY and CDR2 is SMNVEV (reference sequence). Authors' processing steps: From reference gene primer amplification, estimates of nucleated cell counts were derived. Libraries were prepared by immunoSEQ multiplex PCR; TCRdb keeps only in-frame clonotypes and omits some of them. The V and J calls and clone size were taken over from that table, and D and trimming were inferred from the DNA. Of fewer than 400,000 clones listed, 80% to 90% are singletons. This entry is derived from a study of blood T cell repertoires in COVID-19. In the study overall: Sources were T cells, B-cell-depleted T cells, or PBMCs; the material itself was cDNA or gDNA.

Those who participated ranged in age from 18 to 89 years and resided in approximately 23 US areas. Two negative PCRs, clearance, or symptom resolution had been documented for recovered Cohort 3 donors. Sequencing input: PBMCs or T cells enriched from blood (not recorded which). The sequence came from a man in his thirties or forties who had recovered from COVID-19. This chain joins TRBV27 and TRBJ2-7, with TRBD1 matching 10 bases. DNA for the CDR3: TGTGCCAGCAGTCTGGGGACAGGGGAAGGCTACGAGCAGTACTTC. Translated, it gives CASSLGTGEGYEQYF.